This TCR beta chain is drawn from a study of T-cell reconstitution after alpha-beta-depleted transplantation in children. V lost 1 base, J lost 0 bases, and 11 bases lay in between. The CDR3 spans 16 residues. Germline V gene lookup returns CDR1 KGHSH and CDR2 LQKENI. This clonotype was observed a few times. Construction of the TCRbeta library involved unique molecular identifiers. TCRdb re-analysed the PCR reads in MiXCR, keeping a single row per CDR3 protein. Among around 200,000 distinct CDR3 sequences, around 6.8% were seen once, and the ten largest hold around 2.7%. The rearrangement links TRBV18 to TRBJ2-3; D is perhaps TRBD1 or TRBD2 (5 bases each). The source was PBMCs from the stem cell graft donor, collected from the stem cell graft. The TCR comes from a human donor who donated a stem cell graft to a child with Wiskott-Aldrich syndrome. The CDR3 here is CASSPRDQRSTDTQYF. The CDR3 coding sequence is TGTGCCAGCTCACCACGGGACCAGAGAAGCACAGATACGCAGTATTTT.